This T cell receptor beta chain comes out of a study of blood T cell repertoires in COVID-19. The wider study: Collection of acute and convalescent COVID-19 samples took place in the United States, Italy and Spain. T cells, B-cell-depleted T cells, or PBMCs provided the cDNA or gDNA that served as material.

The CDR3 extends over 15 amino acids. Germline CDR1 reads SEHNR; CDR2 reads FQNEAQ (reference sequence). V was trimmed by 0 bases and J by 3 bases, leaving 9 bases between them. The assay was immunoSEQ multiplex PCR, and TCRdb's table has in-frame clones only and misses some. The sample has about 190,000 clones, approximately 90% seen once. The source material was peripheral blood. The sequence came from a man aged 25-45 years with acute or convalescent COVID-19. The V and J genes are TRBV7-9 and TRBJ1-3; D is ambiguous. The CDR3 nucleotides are TGTGCCAGCAGCTTAGCTCCCCTAGGTGGAAACACCATATATTTT. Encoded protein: CASSLAPLGGNTIYF.